The following is a TCR beta chain sequence with its context. The record originates from a study of monozygotic twins with inflammatory bowel disease. The CDR3 runs 13 residues. Germline CDR1 MNHEY, CDR2 SMNVEV (reference sequence). UMIs containing a 6-nucleotide sample barcode were added via template switching. TCRdb reprocessed the 5' RACE reads, keeping one entry per CDR3 protein, no DNA. The sample includes some 170,000 distinct CDR3 sequences. Source material: blood. The chain uses TRBV27 and TRBJ1-2; TCRdb designates TRBD1, a call that cannot be tested without DNA. The TCR was taken from a human donor with ulcerative colitis or Crohn's disease, or a healthy co-twin of an affected twin (not recorded which). The CDR3 loop reads CASRRGGNYGYTF.